Following are 8 T cell receptor beta chains from one sample sequenced in a study of response to subunit inactivated influenza vaccine. TCRdb ran MiXCR on the RT-PCR reads and lists one entry per CDR3 protein. The repertoire holds under 750,000 distinct CDR3 sequences, with approximately 10% as singletons. The sequences come from PBMCs from blood, collected on the day of vaccination. The receptors shown here come from a man in his fifties or sixties who received an inactivated influenza vaccine.

This clonotype appeared many times. The rearrangement links TRBV5-1 to TRBJ1-1; the match to TRBD1 covers 11 bases. The CDR3 has 14 residues. Per germline, CDR1 SGHRS and CDR2 YFSETQ. V gave up 4 bases and J gave up 4 bases; unmatched junction bases: 3. CDR3 coding DNA: TGCGCCAGCAGCCACGGACAGGGGGCCACTGAAGCTTTCTTT. Translating it yields CASSHGQGATEAFF.

This clonotype was detected only a few times. The V and J genes are TRBV18 and TRBJ2-2; maybe TRBD2 (5 bases). With 8 bases removed from V and 3 bases from J, the gap between germline ends came to 10 bases. Germline lookup yields CDR1 KGHSH and CDR2 LQKENI. The CDR3 runs to 13 residues. Written as DNA, the CDR3 is TGTGCCAGCGGACCGAGGGACACCGGGGAGCTGTTTTTT. Its translation is CASGPRDTGELFF. Looking up the rest from reference TRBV18 and TRBJ2-2 gives the full variable domain: NAGVMQNPRHLVRRRGQEARLRCSPMKGHSHVYWYRQLPEEGLKFMVYLQKENIIDESGMPKERFSAEFPKEGPSILRIQQVVRGDSAAYFCASGPRDTGELFFGEGSRLTVL.

This clonotype was seen repeatedly, ten times or more. The gene calls are TRBV12-3 or TRBV12-4 and TRBJ1-4, with D perhaps matching TRBD1 (5 bases). The ends were cut back, 3 bases at V and 8 bases at J, with 13 bases in the middle. The length of the CDR3 is 14 residues. Here the CDR3 reads CASSFSGGKEKLFF. The CDR3 DNA reads as TGTGCCAGCAGTTTTAGTGGGGGAAAAGAAAAACTGTTTTTT.

There are a few counts of this clonotype. The chain combines TRBV6-2 or TRBV6-3 with TRBJ1-2, with D unclear. V shed 5 bases and J shed 3 bases, with 10 bases lying between them. The V gene's germline CDR1 is MNHEY and CDR2 SVGEGT. The CDR3 is 13 amino acids. This CDR3 is CASSLRPYYGYTF. The CDR3 DNA follows: TGTGCCAGCAGTCTCCGACCCTACTATGGCTACACCTTC.

In this sample, this clonotype turned up a few times. The chain joins TRBV5-1 to TRBJ1-2; no firm D call. V dropped 4 bases and J dropped 4 bases, with 11 bases sitting between them. The CDR3 length is 13 residues. In germline, CDR1 is SGHRS, CDR2 YFSETQ. CDR3 protein: CASSGYIGYGYTF. The CDR3 nucleotides read TGCGCCAGCAGCGGATACATAGGCTATGGCTACACCTTC.

This clonotype was counted between two and nine times. The J gene is TRBJ2-1, the V gene TRBV7-9, with 8 positions matching TRBD2. Trimming took 5 bases from V and 4 from J; bases not matched to a gene: 7. The CDR3 extends over 15 amino acids. The germline CDR1 and CDR2 sequences are SEHNR and FQNEAQ (reference sequence). The CDR3 region has the DNA TGTGCCAGCAGCCTCCGGGGACTAGAATACAATGAGCAGTTCTTC. It is translated as CASSLRGLEYNEQFF.

This clonotype has ten or more counts. The chain uses TRBV20-1 and TRBJ2-7, with 7 positions matching TRBD1. The ends lost 3 bases at V and 4 bases at J; junction bases unmatched: 6. The CDR3 has 13 residues. The germline V gene has CDR1 DFQATT and CDR2 SNEGSKA (reference sequence). This CDR3 reads CSARGQGVYEQYF. For the CDR3, the DNA is TGCAGTGCTAGGGGGCAGGGGGTGTACGAGCAGTACTTC.

This clonotype was picked up a small number of times. The genes are TRBV30 and TRBJ2-3; D is undetermined. The V and J ends lost 0 bases and 4 bases respectively, with 8 bases between them. CDR1 is GTSNPN and CDR2 is SVGIG in the germline V gene (reference sequence). The CDR3 extends over 13 amino acids. The CDR3 bases are TGTGCCTGGAGTGTTCAGGTTGCAGATACGCAGTATTTT. It yields the protein CAWSVQVADTQYF.